Below are 26 T cell receptor beta chains sequenced from a single sample in a study of cytomegalovirus exposure and HLA in healthy donors. PCR used 60 Vbeta primers and 13 Jbeta primers. Sequencing was performed with immunoSEQ multiplex PCR; in TCRdb, only in-frame clones are kept and a portion is missing. Found here are about 140,000 clones, approximately 84% of them singletons; the top ten hold approximately 1.5%. The specimen sequenced was PBMCs. The receptors were sampled from a man aged 25 to 40 in good health and CMV-seropositive.

This clone has just one count. The chain employs TRBV18 and TRBJ2-5; TRBD2 aligns across 11 bases. The J call may be wrong; the DNA end is better matched by TRBJ2-7. Germline V gives CDR1 KGHSH, CDR2 LQKENI. The CDR3 runs 15 residues. CDR3 loop: CASSSPGTSGYEQYF. In DNA, the CDR3 is TGTGCCAGCTCCTCACCGGGGACTAGCGGCTACGAGCAGTACTTC.

The chain carries TRBV27 and TRBJ1-1, with TRBD1 matching 9 bases. Germline V gene lookup returns CDR1 MNHEY and CDR2 SMNVEV (reference sequence). V trimming: 4 bases; J trimming: 6 bases; junction bases outside the gene matches: 3. CDR3 size: 13 residues. In DNA, the CDR3 is TGTGCCAGCAGTTGGGACAGGGAATCTGAAGCTTTCTTT. It yields the protein CASSWDRESEAFF.

The V call is TRBV7-2, the J call TRBJ2-6, with D possibly being TRBD1 (6 bases). Per the germline V gene, CDR1 is SGHTA and CDR2 is FQGNSA. Trimming removed 2 bases from V and 4 bases from J, with 15 bases in between. CDR3 size: 17 residues. Here the CDR3 DNA reads TGTGCCAGCAGCTTATTCGGGACACCCTCAGGGGCCAACGTCCTGACTTTC. Encoded protein: CASSLFGTPSGANVLTF.

This clone occurred once. The chain employs TRBV30 and TRBJ1-6; D possibly corresponds to TRBD1 (5 bases). V lost 2 bases and J 9 bases, leaving 14 bases between the germline ends. The length of the CDR3 is 14 residues. Germline values: CDR1 GTSNPN, CDR2 SVGIG (reference sequence). CDR3 bases: TGTGCCTGGAGTCGCAGGGAGGAGGGTTCACCCCTCCACTTT. Translating gives CAWSRREEGSPLHF.

This chain uses TRBV27 with TRBJ1-4, with D tentatively TRBD1 (5 bases). The CDR3 is 14 residues long. The V gene lost 5 bases and the J gene lost 6 bases, with 13 bases spanning the gap. Germline loops: CDR1 MNHEY, CDR2 SMNVEV (reference sequence). In nucleotides, the CDR3 is TGTGCCAGCAGTCCTGGGGCTTGGGATGAAAAACTGTTTTTT. This gives the protein CASSPGAWDEKLFF.

J is TRBJ2-7 and V is TRBV7-2; 7 bases map to TRBD2. The germline V gene has CDR1 SGHTA and CDR2 FQGNSA. This CDR3 comprises 15 residues. V lost 4 bases and J lost 2; bases outside the gene matches: 8. The CDR3 sequence: CASSSRASGPYEQYF. The CDR3 bases are TGTGCCAGCAGCTCCCGTGCTAGCGGACCCTACGAGCAGTACTTC.

The chain has TRBV5-5 and TRBJ2-7; 7 nucleotides match TRBD1. The length of the CDR3 is 14 residues. CDR1 is SGHKS, CDR2 YYEKEE, per germline (reference sequence). Losses at the gene ends were 3 bases for V and 6 bases for J; bases not matched to a gene: 9. DNA of the CDR3: TGTGCCAGCAGCTCGCCTCAGGGGGTCGGCGAGCAGTACTTC. Translated: CASSSPQGVGEQYF. Looking up the rest from reference TRBV5-5 and TRBJ2-7 gives the full variable domain: DAGVTQSPTHLIKTRGQQVTLRCSPISGHKSVSWYQQVLGQGPQFIFQYYEKEERGRGNFPDRFSARQFPNYSSELNVNALLLGDSALYLCASSSPQGVGEQYFGPGTRLTVT.

The chain has TRBV5-1 and TRBJ2-1; TRBD2 agrees at 11 bases. The ends lost 4 bases at V and 6 bases at J; junction bases unmatched: 15. The germline CDR1 and CDR2 sequences are SGHRS and YFSETQ. This CDR3 contains 18 residues. The CDR3 bases are TGCGCCAGCAGCCCCCTCCGCGATAGCGGGAGGGCGGGCAATGAGCAGTTCTTC. Encoded protein: CASSPLRDSGRAGNEQFF.

This chain links TRBV15 with TRBJ1-1, with D unresolved. The CDR3 length is 17 residues. Germline lookup yields CDR1 LNHNV and CDR2 YYDKDF (reference sequence). Trimming left V 3 bases short and J 3 bases short, with 20 bases between. CDR3 DNA sequence: TGTGCCACCAGCAGCGATGGTCGGGTCGGGGAAGACACTGAAGCTTTCTTT. This encodes CATSSDGRVGEDTEAFF.

This clone was seen a single time. The chain links TRBV18 to TRBJ2-3; 8 bases fit TRBD2. The CDR3 runs 16 residues. Losses at the gene ends were 1 base for V and 0 bases for J; bases not matched to a gene: 3. Germline-derived CDR1 and CDR2 are KGHSH and LQKENI. The CDR3 DNA is TGTGCCAGCTCACCACAGGCTAGCGGGAGCACAGATACGCAGTATTTT. This encodes CASSPQASGSTDTQYF.

The chain joins TRBV6-5 to TRBJ1-2; possibly TRBD1 for D (5 bases). From germline, CDR1 is MNHEY and CDR2 SVGAGI. This CDR3 has 11 residues. Trimming shortened V by 5 bases and J by 8 bases, and 9 bases separated the two germline ends. CDR3 sequence reads: CASSQGRGYTF. The CDR3, as DNA: TGTGCCAGCAGTCAGGGAAGGGGCTACACCTTC.

This clone has a handful of counts. The J gene is TRBJ2-6, the V gene TRBV4-1, with a tentative D call TRBD1 (6 bases). CDR1 and CDR2 from the germline V gene are MGHRA and YSYEKL. V lost 0 bases and J 1 base, leaving 7 bases between the germline ends. This CDR3 contains 16 residues. CDR3: CASSQDQGSGANVLTF. The CDR3 DNA reads as TGCGCCAGCAGCCAAGATCAGGGGTCTGGGGCCAACGTCCTGACTTTC.

This clone occurred once. The rearrangement links TRBV6-1 to TRBJ2-3, with 9 bases aligning to TRBD2. Unmatched junction bases numbered 9, after V lost 10 bases and J lost 4 bases. The CDR3 runs 14 residues. Germline V gene lookup returns CDR1 MNHNS and CDR2 SASEGT. CDR3 sequence reads: CATIELAGSDTQYF. The CDR3, as DNA: TGTGCCACCATTGAACTAGCGGGCTCAGATACGCAGTATTTT.

The V and J genes are TRBV11-3 and TRBJ2-1; no definite D call. V lost 2 bases and J 7 bases, leaving 15 bases between the germline ends. Germline lookup yields CDR1 SGHNT and CDR2 YENEEA. CDR3 length: 15 amino acids. The CDR3 reads CASSLPTTKRNEQFF. Here the CDR3 DNA reads TGTGCCAGCAGCTTACCCACCACAAAGAGGAATGAGCAGTTCTTC. The full variable domain, with the rest looked up from reference TRBV11-3 and TRBJ2-1, is EAGVVQSPRYKIIEKKQPVAFWCNPISGHNTLYWYLQNLGQGPELLIRYENEEAVDDSQLPKDRFSAERLKGVDSTLKIQPAELGDSAVYLCASSLPTTKRNEQFFGPGTRLTVL.

This rearrangement joins TRBV4-2 to TRBJ2-3; 9 positions match TRBD2. Losses at the gene ends were 7 bases for V and 1 base for J; bases not matched to a gene: 9. The germline V gene encodes CDR1 LGHNA and CDR2 YNFKEQ. The CDR3 covers 16 residues. The CDR3 sequence: CASTQVAGEGTDTQYF. As DNA, the CDR3 is TGTGCCAGCACCCAGGTAGCGGGAGAGGGCACAGATACGCAGTATTTT.

The chain employs TRBV27 and TRBJ1-5; D is possibly TRBD1 (6 bases). Between the trimmed V and J ends, which lost 3 bases and 4 bases, there was a span of 10 bases. Looked up from germline, CDR1 is MNHEY and CDR2 is SMNVEV (reference sequence). This CDR3 contains 14 residues. The CDR3 spells CASSLQGINQPQHF. CDR3 bases: TGTGCCAGCAGTTTGCAGGGGATTAATCAGCCCCAGCATTTT.

This chain connects TRBV11-2 to TRBJ1-5, with D unresolved. V gave up 2 bases and J gave up 2 bases, with 7 bases separating them. The CDR3 is 14 amino acids. The germline gives CDR1 SGHAT, CDR2 FQNNGV. The CDR3 here is CASSLSVGNQPQHF. The CDR3 coding sequence is TGTGCCAGCAGCTTATCAGTCGGCAATCAGCCCCAGCATTTT.

The chain recombines TRBV29-1 with TRBJ2-3; 7 bases are a match to TRBD2. The V gene's germline CDR1 is SQVTM and CDR2 ANQGSEA. V lost 1 base, J lost 2 bases, and 3 bases stayed unmatched. The CDR3 sequence is 14 residues long. In DNA form, the CDR3 reads TGCAGCGTTGAAGGGGAGGGAGTCACAGATACGCAGTATTTT. Protein product: CSVEGEGVTDTQYF.

V usage is TRBV19 and J usage is TRBJ2-5; D call uncertain. The CDR3 is 13 amino acids. Germline V gene lookup returns CDR1 LNHDA and CDR2 SQIVND (reference sequence). V was pared by 4 bases and J by 2 bases, with 8 bases between. In DNA form, the CDR3 reads TGTGCCAGTAGTAGGCTAGGTCAAGAGACCCAGTACTTC. Its translation is CASSRLGQETQYF.

The chain combines TRBV5-1 with TRBJ2-1; maybe TRBD2 (5 bases). V was pared by 4 bases and J by 0 bases, with 20 bases between. In germline, CDR1 is SGHRS, CDR2 YFSETQ. This CDR3 has 18 residues. The CDR3 loop reads CASSLQPAAASSYNEQFF. The CDR3 nucleotides are TGCGCCAGCAGCCTCCAACCCGCAGCGGCTAGCTCCTACAATGAGCAGTTCTTC. The variable domain in full, with the rest retrieved from reference TRBV5-1 and TRBJ2-1, is KAGVTQTPRYLIKTRGQQVTLSCSPISGHRSVSWYQQTPGQGLQFLFEYFSETQRNKGNFPGRFSGRQFSNSRSEMNVSTLELGDSALYLCASSLQPAAASSYNEQFFGPGTRLTVL.

This chain connects TRBV18 to TRBJ1-5; D is uncertain. The V gene lost 3 bases and the J gene lost 3 bases, with 6 bases spanning the gap. Germline loops: CDR1 KGHSH, CDR2 LQKENI. The CDR3 loop spans 13 amino acids. The CDR3 spells CASSPDYNQPQHF. DNA of the CDR3: TGTGCCAGCTCACCGGACTACAATCAGCCCCAGCATTTT.

The chain links TRBV7-2 to TRBJ2-7; tentative D call: TRBD2 (5 bases). The CDR3 consists of 15 residues. Trimming removed 1 base at V and 0 bases at J, with 10 bases between. CDR1 SGHTA and CDR2 FQGNSA come from the germline V gene. The CDR3 DNA is TGTGCCAGCAGCTTAGTATCCGGGATCTCCTACGAGCAGTACTTC. It specifies CASSLVSGISYEQYF. The variable domain in full, completed from reference TRBV7-2 and TRBJ2-7, reads GAGVSQSPSNKVTEKGKDVELRCDPISGHTALYWYRQSLGQGLEFLIYFQGNSAPDKSGLPSDRFSAERTGGSVSTLTIQRTQQEDSAVYLCASSLVSGISYEQYFGPGTRLTVT.

The rearrangement links TRBV30 to TRBJ1-4; 7 bases are shared with TRBD1. CDR1 is GTSNPN and CDR2 is SVGIG in the germline V gene (reference sequence). Trimming took 0 bases from V and 9 from J; bases not matched to a gene: 10. CDR3 length: 15 amino acids. CDR3 nucleotide sequence: TGTGCCTGGAGTGTAAAGCAGGGGGAGAATAAAAAACTGTTTTTT. Translation: CAWSVKQGENKKLFF.

The rearrangement joins TRBV7-9 to TRBJ2-3, with TRBD2 as a possible D gene (6 bases). V was trimmed by 4 bases and J by 3 bases, leaving 14 bases between them. This CDR3 comprises 15 residues. Germline V gene data show CDR1 as SEHNR and CDR2 as FQNEAQ (reference sequence). For the CDR3, the DNA is TGTGCCAGCAGCTCGCTCGGGAGAGGGACAGATACGCAGTATTTT. Its protein is CASSSLGRGTDTQYF.

The count of this clone is one. The rearrangement links TRBV27 to TRBJ2-7; 7 nucleotides align to TRBD1. Germline V CDR1 and CDR2: MNHEY, SMNVEV (reference sequence). V was pared by 5 bases and J by 3 bases, with 4 bases of the junction left unmatched. This CDR3 is 13 amino acids long. The CDR3 DNA reads as TGTGCCAGCAGTCCGGGACAGTACTACGAGCAGTACTTC. Amino acid sequence: CASSPGQYYEQYF.

The chain is built from TRBV28 and TRBJ1-2; 10 bases fit TRBD1. The germline V gene encodes CDR1 MDHEN and CDR2 SYDVKM. The V gene end was trimmed by 6 bases and the J gene end by 4 bases; junction bases not matched to a gene: 5. This CDR3 has 14 amino acids. CDR3 in amino acids: CASSRTGGSYGYTF. The CDR3 DNA reads as TGTGCCAGCAGCCGGACAGGGGGTAGCTATGGCTACACCTTC.